The T cell receptor (beta chain) under discussion was sequenced for a study of blood T cells in healthy people across ages. Study outcomes and limitations: Long-lived donors had more naive CD4+ cells and higher diversity than aged donors. Among T cells, TCR beta diversity per million cells dropped roughly linearly as age rose.

Alongside a J-beta primer mix, a sample-barcoded 5' primer served in a second PCR lasting roughly 6 to 12 cycles. Each TCR beta cDNA got a 12-nucleotide random molecular identifier. TCRdb redid the calling of the 5' RACE reads with MiXCR, one entry per CDR3 protein. The data contain some 1,500,000 distinct CDR3 sequences, roughly 43% of them seen just once; the ten biggest clones take up less than 5%. Peripheral blood samples of roughly 10 milliliters were drawn from each donor. With regard to this clonotype: What it binds is unknown.

The TCR sequence derives from a woman under 30 in good health. Material: blood.

CDR3 amino acids: CSASRGGSYNEQYF. The CDR3 DNA reads as TGCAGTGCTTCTCGGGGGGGCTCCTACAATGAGCAGTACTTC. The gene calls are TRBV20-1 and TRBJ2-1; 8 nucleotides agree with TRBD2. Judging by the DNA end, TRBJ2-7 fits better; the J call may be wrong. Germline-derived CDR1 and CDR2 are DFQATT and SNEGSKA (reference sequence). The CDR3 sequence is 14 residues long.